The sequence of this TCR beta chain was determined in a study of PD-L1 blockade in urothelial cancer. Study at large: As for prior chemotherapy regimens, patients had received 0 to 3.

As to time point: pretreatment peripheral blood. The data were produced by immunoSEQ multiplex PCR, yet TCRdb's version contains in-frame clones alone and is incomplete. The table records about 63,000 clones, roughly 79% of them present only once. The V and J ends lost 6 bases and 6 bases respectively, with 11 bases between them. The CDR3 covers 13 residues. Germline CDR1 and CDR2: SGHVS and FNYEAQ. This specimen was PBMCs, taken around atezolizumab (anti-PD-L1) treatment. The chain recombines TRBV7-6 with TRBJ2-2, with a weak D call TRBD2 (6 bases). The receptor was derived from a man in his sixties or seventies with urothelial cancer. CDR3 loop: CASRTIAAGELFF. The CDR3 DNA follows: TGTGCCAGCAGAACAATAGCGGCCGGGGAGCTGTTTTTT.